The present TCR beta chain was sequenced within a study of T cells in localized non-small cell lung cancer. Assay: immunoSEQ multiplex PCR; the TCRdb copy retains only in-frame clones and omits some. This table holds about 91,000 clones, approximately 86% found once. Remarks on this clone: The antigen remains unidentified.

Study results and limitations: Blood T cell density predicted longer survival; adjacent-lung clonality, shorter. Out of the top 100 tumor clones, a median around 57 were seen in adjacent lung. In uninvolved adjacent lung, T cell clonality reached its highest value, exceeding tumor.

After removal of 0 bases from V and 2 bases from J, the junction contained 7 bases not matched to a gene. This CDR3 has 17 residues. Germline-derived CDR1 and CDR2 are SGHKS and YYEKEE (reference sequence). Material: peripheral blood, obtained before any cancer treatment. The genes are TRBV5-5 and TRBJ1-3, with 8 positions matching TRBD1. The receptor comes from a man aged 35 to 69 with stage I squamous cell lung carcinoma. CDR3 nucleotide sequence: TGTGCCAGCAGCTTGGCGCGGCAGGGGGCTGCTGGAAACACCATATATTTT. Residues: CASSLARQGAAGNTIYF.